These 19 T cell receptor beta chains were sequenced from one sample in a study of neurological immune-mediated disorders. TCRdb reprocessed the 5' RACE reads with MiXCR, giving one entry per CDR3 protein. The sample has some 46,000 distinct CDR3 sequences, 4.5% seen once. Material: PBMCs. The origin of the receptors is a woman aged 55-69 years with multiple sclerosis.

This clonotype was counted many times. CDR3 bases: TGTGCCAGCAGCCTCAGGACAGTTCAGGTCGGCAATCAGCCCCAGCATTTT. It codes for CASSLRTVQVGNQPQHF. V is TRBV5-5 and J is TRBJ1-5, with D perhaps matching TRBD1 (6 bases). V was shortened by 4 bases and J by 2 bases, with 19 bases between the two germline ends. The germline V gene encodes CDR1 SGHKS and CDR2 YYEKEE (reference sequence). This CDR3 contains 17 residues.

The CDR3 region has the DNA TGCAGCGTTGAATTTTCCCCAGCCTCCGGCTACACCTTC. Translation gives CSVEFSPASGYTF. The chain employs TRBV29-1 and TRBJ1-2; D uncertain. The CDR3 has 13 residues. Germline V CDR1 and CDR2: SQVTM, ANQGSEA. V lost 2 bases to trimming and J lost 8 bases, with 15 bases between them.

There are many counts of this clonotype. Mismatch with germline at one junction end may stem from a read error. CDR3 region: CASSLAEGVAHF. CDR3 bases: TGCGCCAGCAGCTTGGCCGAGGGCGTTGCGCATTTT. This chain uses TRBV5-1 with TRBJ2-3; the D gene is possibly TRBD2 (5 bases). This CDR3 is built from 12 residues. Per germline, CDR1 SGHRS and CDR2 YFSETQ.

This chain connects TRBV20-1 to TRBJ2-5, with no clear D. V gave up 5 bases and J gave up 7 bases, with 17 bases separating them. Germline assignment: CDR1 DFQATT and CDR2 SNEGSKA (reference sequence). The CDR3 loop spans 13 amino acids. CDR3 amino acids: CSAGGGRRATQYF. As DNA, the CDR3 is TGCAGTGCTGGTGGCGGACGGCGAGCGACCCAGTACTTC.

This clonotype has just a few counts. The chain combines TRBV6-1 with TRBJ1-4, with D tentatively TRBD1 (5 bases). Trimming removed 10 bases at V and 7 bases at J, with 10 bases between. Per the germline V gene, CDR1 is MNHNS and CDR2 is SASEGT. The CDR3 contains 11 residues. The CDR3 bases are TGTGCCACCGGGACGCCTGAAAAACTGTTTTTT. It yields the protein CATGTPEKLFF.

In this sample, this clonotype is medium-sized. The V gene is TRBV4-1, the J gene TRBJ2-7; D not resolved. This CDR3 is built from 14 residues. Germline lookup yields CDR1 MGHRA and CDR2 YSYEKL. V shed 0 bases and J shed 0 bases, with 6 bases lying between them. The CDR3 DNA reads as TGCGCCAGCAGCCAAGAAGACGACTCCTACGAGCAGTACTTC. Translated, it gives CASSQEDDSYEQYF.

This clonotype appeared many times. The genes are TRBV4-3 and TRBJ2-5, with D unresolved. This CDR3 comprises 15 residues. Germline V lookup: CDR1 LGHNA, CDR2 YSLEER. Trimming took 0 bases from V and 5 from J, leaving 13 bases between them. CDR3 residues: CASSQDTQFAETQYF. CDR3 coding DNA: TGCGCCAGCAGCCAAGATACCCAGTTTGCGGAGACCCAGTACTTC.

V and J are TRBV12-3 or TRBV12-4 and TRBJ1-2, with D maybe TRBD1 (5 bases). This CDR3 is 12 amino acids long. V lost 5 bases and J lost 8, with 12 bases in between. The CDR3: CASSRGRSGYTF. The CDR3 DNA is TGTGCCAGCAGTCGGGGCCGTTCGGGCTACACCTTC.

CDR3 in amino acids: CSAREGSFYNEQFF. The DNA of the CDR3 is TGCAGTGCTAGAGAGGGTAGCTTCTACAATGAGCAGTTCTTC. The chain links TRBV20-1 to TRBJ2-1, with unresolved D. CDR1 is DFQATT, CDR2 SNEGSKA, per germline (reference sequence). V lost 0 bases, J lost 3 bases, and 9 bases lay in between. The CDR3 extends over 14 amino acids.

In this sample, this clonotype turned up many times. This chain uses TRBV5-1 with TRBJ1-5, with unresolved D. Trimming took off 4 bases at V and 4 bases at J, with 15 bases between the two ends. Germline CDR1 reads SGHRS; CDR2 reads YFSETQ. This CDR3 is built from 15 residues. The CDR3: CASSLFGVGNQPQHF. The CDR3 coding sequence is TGCGCCAGCAGCCTGTTCGGGGTCGGGAATCAGCCCCAGCATTTT.

This clonotype has a count of ten or more. The J gene is TRBJ2-5, the V gene TRBV20-1, with D maybe TRBD2 (5 bases). CDR1 and CDR2 from the germline V gene are DFQATT and SNEGSKA (reference sequence). The CDR3 consists of 12 residues. The ends were cut back, 2 bases at V and 5 bases at J, with 9 bases in the middle. In DNA form, the CDR3 reads TGCAGTGCTAGAATGAGGGCGGAGACCCAGTACTTC. Amino acids: CSARMRAETQYF.

This clonotype was seen repeatedly, ten times or more. This sequence joins TRBV10-3 and TRBJ1-1; no definite D call. Germline V gene data show CDR1 as ENHRY and CDR2 as SYGVKD. The CDR3 covers 15 residues. Trimming shortened V by 4 bases and J by 5 bases, and 17 bases separated the two germline ends. CDR3 nucleotides: TGTGCCATCAGTGTAGAGGATGCTTTCCAAACTGAAGCTTTCTTT. Protein: CAISVEDAFQTEAFF.

This clonotype has only a few counts. The CDR3 DNA reads TGCGCCAGCAGCCGACTAGCGGGGACCTACGAGCAGTACTTC. It specifies CASSRLAGTYEQYF. The chain combines TRBV4-1 with TRBJ2-7; TRBD2 matches at 11 bases. From germline, CDR1 is MGHRA and CDR2 YSYEKL. With V trimmed by 4 bases and J by 2 bases, 1 base remained unmatched. The CDR3 runs to 14 residues.

This clonotype was counted a few times. J is TRBJ2-2 and V is TRBV11-2; D remains unclear. Germline CDR1 SGHAT, CDR2 FQNNGV. V lost 5 bases to trimming and J lost 6 bases, with 10 bases between them. This CDR3 comprises 13 residues. DNA for the CDR3: TGTGCCAGCAGCCCCATAACGCCCGGGGAGCTGTTTTTT. It encodes CASSPITPGELFF.

This clonotype was recorded at least ten times. The chain links TRBV2 to TRBJ1-2; D unresolved. The CDR3 sequence is 13 residues long. Germline-derived CDR1 and CDR2 are SNHLY and FYNNEI. The V gene lost 9 bases and the J gene lost 0 bases, with 11 bases spanning the gap. CDR3 residues: CARRPMANYGYTF. CDR3 in DNA: TGTGCCAGGAGACCGATGGCTAACTATGGCTACACCTTC.

Points on this clonotype: Sequence at one end of the junction differs from germline and may be a read error. J is TRBJ1-1 and V is TRBV15; D is unresolved. Germline V gene lookup returns CDR1 LNHNV and CDR2 YYDKDF (reference sequence). The CDR3 totals 16 residues. CDR3: CVTSRDRAGRNTEAFF. The CDR3 DNA is TGTGTCACCAGCAGAGATAGGGCCGGACGGAACACTGAAGCTTTCTTT.

This chain connects TRBV3-1 to TRBJ2-7; 8 nucleotides match TRBD1. The ends lost 1 base at V and 6 bases at J; junction bases unmatched: 5. Germline assignment: CDR1 LGHDT and CDR2 YNNKEL (reference sequence). The CDR3 contains 14 residues. CDR3 DNA sequence: TGTGCCAGCAGCCAAGGAACGACAGGGGCCGAGCAGTACTTC. It yields the protein CASSQGTTGAEQYF.

This clonotype was picked up many times. The V and J genes are TRBV12-3 or TRBV12-4 and TRBJ2-5, with D tentatively TRBD1 (5 bases). With 6 bases removed from V and 3 bases from J, the gap between germline ends came to 8 bases. This CDR3 has 12 residues. CDR3 loop: CASSTGEETQYF. CDR3 nucleotides: TGTGCCAGCAGCACAGGTGAAGAGACCCAGTACTTC.

In its sample, this clonotype was seen a few times. This sequence joins TRBV6-5 and TRBJ2-7, with 10 bases that match TRBD2. The germline V gene encodes CDR1 MNHEY and CDR2 SVGAGI. CDR3 length equals 15 residues. Losses at the gene ends were 5 bases for V and 1 base for J; bases not matched to a gene: 5. The CDR3 is CASSPSGSSSYEQYV. CDR3 DNA: TGTGCCAGCAGTCCTAGCGGGAGTTCGTCCTACGAGCAGTACGTC.